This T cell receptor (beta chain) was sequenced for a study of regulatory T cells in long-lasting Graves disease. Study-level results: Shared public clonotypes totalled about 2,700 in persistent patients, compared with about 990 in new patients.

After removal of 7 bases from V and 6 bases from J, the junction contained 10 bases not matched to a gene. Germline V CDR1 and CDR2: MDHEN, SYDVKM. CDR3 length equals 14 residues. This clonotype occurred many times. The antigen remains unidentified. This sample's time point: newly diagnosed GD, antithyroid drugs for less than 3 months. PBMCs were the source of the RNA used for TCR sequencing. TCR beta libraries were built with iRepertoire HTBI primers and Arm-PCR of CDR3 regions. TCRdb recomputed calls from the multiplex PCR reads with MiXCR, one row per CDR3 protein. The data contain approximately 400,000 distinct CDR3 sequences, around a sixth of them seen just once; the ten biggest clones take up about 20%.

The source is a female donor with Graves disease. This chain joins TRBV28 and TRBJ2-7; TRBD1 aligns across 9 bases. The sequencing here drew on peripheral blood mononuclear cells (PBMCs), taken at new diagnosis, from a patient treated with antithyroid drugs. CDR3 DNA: TGTGCCAGCAACCACCGGGACAGGGTCGCCGAGCAGTACTTC. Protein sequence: CASNHRDRVAEQYF.